This TCR beta chain was profiled in a study of blood T cell repertoires in COVID-19. Across the whole study: Italy, Spain and the United States were the sources of the convalescent and acute COVID-19 samples. PBMCs, B-cell-depleted T cells, or T cells provided the cDNA or gDNA that made up the material.

As handled by the study authors: Using reference gene primer amplification, nucleated cell counts were estimated. Generated by immunoSEQ multiplex PCR, the TCRdb table keeps only in-frame clones and is missing some. V, J and clone size reflect that table, while D and trimming were determined from the DNA. The sample lists approximately 310,000 clones, roughly 91% seen once, with 1% in the top ten. This CDR3 has 16 residues. With 4 bases clipped from V and 2 bases from J, the junction kept 4 bases outside the gene matches. Per germline, CDR1 SGHDT and CDR2 YYEEEE. The chain links TRBV5-6 to TRBJ1-4; 11 bases fit TRBD1. Sequencing was performed on peripheral blood. This sequence was found in a man in his fifties with active or convalescent COVID-19. CDR3 loop: CASSLGQGATNEKLFF. The CDR3 DNA is TGTGCCAGCAGCCTCGGACAGGGGGCCACTAATGAAAAACTGTTTTTT.